A selection of T cell receptor beta chains follows, all from one sample in a study of blood T cell repertoires in COVID-19. TCRdb's table, derived via immunoSEQ multiplex PCR, lists solely in-frame clones and lacks some. The sample includes tens of thousands of clones, about 80% seen only once; the top ten take nearly 25%. Input material: peripheral blood. The receptors come from a human donor with acute or convalescent COVID-19. The donor label of this sample is uncertain. The conserved cysteine and the conserved F or W are not part of the CDR3 here. The order of the fields is clone size, J gene, V gene, CDR3 protein. Rows may omit the clone size; those that give it use once, few, many or a size class.

few,TRBJ1-6,TRBV5-5,ASSPVGGRESPLH
NA,TRBJ2-7,TRBV5-6,ASSLALAFFHEQY
NA,TRBJ2-1,TRBV7-2,ASSLGWTGHNEQF
NA,TRBJ1-2,TRBV19,ASQDRARGYT
NA,TRBJ1-2,TRBV27,ASSSYQGGYGYT
NA,TRBJ2-7,TRBV19,ASRSGTGGTREQY
NA,TRBJ2-5,TRBV3-1/TRBV3-2,ASSSRQGQETQY
NA,TRBJ1-1,TRBV9,ASSVGDGSTEAF
once,TRBJ1-2,TRBV10-1,ASSEEVVRGTGVIGYT
NA,TRBJ1-3,TRBV14,ASSPRTFGNTIY
NA,TRBJ1-6,TRBV6-1,ASSEAPGGSNSPLH
NA,TRBJ2-7,TRBV14,ASSLQSRTGLYEQY
NA,TRBJ2-2,TRBV5-1,ASSLAQGARGGELF
NA,TRBJ2-7,TRBV2,ASSKLAGREQY
NA,TRBJ1-1,TRBV6-6,ALMPGGLGTEAF
NA,TRBJ2-1,TRBV18,ASSPTRGTSGFNEQF
medium-sized,TRBJ1-2,TRBV5-5,ASSLTLYGYT
NA,TRBJ2-1,TRBV10-1,ASSRGHISYNEQF
once,TRBJ2-3,TRBV5-1,ASSPGLDTDTQY
NA,TRBJ1-4,TRBV9,ASSGQQGNNEKLF
large,TRBJ1-6,TRBV5-6,ASSWDRVLTSPLH
once,TRBJ1-5,TRBV6-5,ASSQQGGNQPQH
NA,TRBJ2-1,TRBV4-1,ASSQETSYHTSEQF
NA,TRBJ1-1,TRBV27,ASSLFRGTEAF
NA,TRBJ2-7,TRBV7-6,ASSLAPGNDYEQY
NA,TRBJ2-5,TRBV7-9,ASSLINRRRAPQETQY
NA,TRBJ2-1,TRBV19,ASSPSGLAGISSYNEQF
NA,TRBJ2-1,TRBV27,ASSPGTSGRSSYNEQF